The rows below give T cell receptor beta chains drawn from one sample of a study of cytomegalovirus exposure and HLA in healthy donors. Repertoires were generated with immunoSEQ multiplex PCR, while TCRdb's copy carries only in-frame clones and drops some. This sample has over 150,000 clones, with 85% found just once. The specimen sequenced was PBMCs. Receptor source: a man between 18 and 29 years old in good health and CMV-seropositive. CDR3s include the opening cysteine and the closing phenylalanine or tryptophan. The size entry is marked missing in some rows and otherwise reads once, few, many or a size class.

TRBJ1-6 few TRBV30 CAWSGRGISPLHF
TRBJ2-7 few TRBV29-1 CSVLIPSAEQYF
TRBJ1-1 . TRBV27 CASSLSGFDTEAFF
TRBJ2-1 . TRBV2 CASDTSGSSYNEQFF
TRBJ2-1 . TRBV7-8 CASSLVESGLYNEQFF
TRBJ2-1 . TRBV5-4 CASSSRLAGGSSYNEQFF
TRBJ2-7 medium-sized TRBV4-2 CASSQDLGGGPGEQYF
TRBJ2-6 . TRBV28 CASTGGANVLTF
TRBJ1-5 . TRBV2 CASSESGTGNQPQHF
TRBJ2-1 . TRBV30 CACGSGGRNEQFF
TRBJ2-7 . TRBV6-1 CAANPVAGASYEQYF
TRBJ2-1 once TRBV25-1 CASSDRSASGRMNEQFF
TRBJ2-3 few TRBV7-3 CASSLQGGSNTQYF
TRBJ1-5 . TRBV7-8 CASSTQGRGSNQPQHF
TRBJ2-7 . TRBV19 CASSRSENSYEQYF
TRBJ2-3 . TRBV14 CASSTGQTWDTQYF
TRBJ2-6 . TRBV6-5 CASRPLTGANVLTF
TRBJ2-7 few TRBV6-5 CASTSPRGSYEQYF
TRBJ2-1 . TRBV19 CASNGAGGPGEQFF
TRBJ2-5 . TRBV30 CAWSQGGRETQYF
TRBJ2-1 . TRBV27 CASTRLAGGRSEQFF
TRBJ1-2 . TRBV28 CASRTEGAYGYTF
TRBJ2-1 once TRBV5-1 CASSYGKNNEQFF
TRBJ1-1 . TRBV19 CASSPGTFPGEAFF
TRBJ1-2 . TRBV28 CASSLGQGTLLGYGYTF
TRBJ1-1 . TRBV13 CASSLAGTHEAFF
TRBJ2-5 . TRBV28 CASSLFSTNQETQYF
TRBJ2-2 . TRBV6-5 CASSYDDRDGELFF
TRBJ1-1 . TRBV6-6 CASSWPGNTEAFF
TRBJ1-1 . TRBV5-4 CASSFGGIGTTEAFF
TRBJ2-3 once TRBV7-2 CASSRGQDWGFTDTQYF
TRBJ1-3 once TRBV10-3 CAIRRGTGNTIYF
TRBJ1-4 few TRBV19 CASSFGTSANEKLFF
TRBJ2-3 . TRBV6-5 CASRGLAGTDTQYF
TRBJ2-7 . TRBV30 CAWRKGQSYDEQYF
TRBJ2-3 . TRBV7-8 CASSPRRGRADTQYF
TRBJ2-4 few TRBV2 CASRLTMGGGIQYF
TRBJ2-7 . TRBV28 CASSSGGPGRQEYF
TRBJ1-1 . TRBV6-1 CASSEALQGGTAFF
TRBJ1-2 . TRBV30 CAWSTGSYGYTF
TRBJ1-4 . TRBV30 CAWSHQQGRTNEKLFF
TRBJ2-7 . TRBV6-1 CASEGTYEQYF
TRBJ2-6 . TRBV5-4 CASSLGGSGANVLTF
TRBJ2-7 . TRBV27 CASSEIQYEQYF
TRBJ2-7 . TRBV4-1 CASSPGGSGERSYEQYF
TRBJ2-2 . TRBV10-1 CASSEWQVGTGELFF
TRBJ1-4 . TRBV7-6 CASSLAPGLFETNEKLFF
TRBJ1-2 . TRBV6-1 CASWDLPNSYGYTF
TRBJ2-1 . TRBV10-3 CAISDGLAATSSYNEQFF
TRBJ1-1 . TRBV5-1 CASSFGGTEAFF
TRBJ1-2 . TRBV7-8 CASSTGDNYGYTF
TRBJ2-5 once TRBV5-4 CASSLRAGEMETQYF
TRBJ2-5 . TRBV27 CASSLWGTRRAKETQYF
TRBJ2-7 . TRBV5-8 CASSLGEGTGFFYEQYF
TRBJ2-7 once TRBV28 CASSYLRGGSYEQYF
TRBJ1-2 . TRBV7-9 CASSFATGGNYGYTF
TRBJ2-2 . TRBV5-5 CASSLGVLNTGELFF
TRBJ2-2 . TRBV29-1 CSAKQGGGTGELFF